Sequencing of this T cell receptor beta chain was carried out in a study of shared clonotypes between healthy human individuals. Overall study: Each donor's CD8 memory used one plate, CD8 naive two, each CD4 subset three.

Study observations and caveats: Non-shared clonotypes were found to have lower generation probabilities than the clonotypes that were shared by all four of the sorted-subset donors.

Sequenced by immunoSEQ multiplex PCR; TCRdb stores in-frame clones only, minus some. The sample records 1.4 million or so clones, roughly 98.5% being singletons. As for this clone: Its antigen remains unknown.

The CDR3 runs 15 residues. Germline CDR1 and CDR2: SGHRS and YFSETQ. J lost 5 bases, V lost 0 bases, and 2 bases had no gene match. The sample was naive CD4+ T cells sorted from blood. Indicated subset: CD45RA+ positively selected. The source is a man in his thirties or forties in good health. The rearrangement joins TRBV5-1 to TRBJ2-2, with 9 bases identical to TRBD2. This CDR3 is CASSLETSGTGELFF. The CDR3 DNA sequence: TGCGCCAGCAGCTTGGAAACTAGCGGGACCGGGGAGCTGTTTTTT.